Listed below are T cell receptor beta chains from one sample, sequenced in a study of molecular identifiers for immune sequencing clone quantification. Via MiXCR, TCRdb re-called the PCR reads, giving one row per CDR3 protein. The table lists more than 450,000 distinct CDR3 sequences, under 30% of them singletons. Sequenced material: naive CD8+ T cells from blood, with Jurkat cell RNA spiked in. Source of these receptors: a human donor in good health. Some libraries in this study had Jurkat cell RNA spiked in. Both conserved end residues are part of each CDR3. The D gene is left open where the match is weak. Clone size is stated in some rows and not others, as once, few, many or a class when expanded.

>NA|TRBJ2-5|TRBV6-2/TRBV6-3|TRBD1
TGTGCCAGCAGTTACTCGATGGACAGGGCCGCAGAGACCCAGTACTTC
CASSYSMDRAAETQYF
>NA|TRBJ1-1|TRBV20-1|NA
TGCAGTGCTAGAGGGGAGACATCTAACACTGAAGCTTTCTTT
CSARGETSNTEAFF
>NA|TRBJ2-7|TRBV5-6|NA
TGTACCAGCAGCTTGGGTGGCCGAGTCCTAGGGGAGCAGTACTTC
CTSSLGGRVLGEQYF
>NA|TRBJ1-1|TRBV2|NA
TGTGCCAGCATCCAACTGGGGGTCGACGAAGCTTTCTTT
CASIQLGVDEAFF
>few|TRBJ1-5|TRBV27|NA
TGTGCCAGCAGTCCAACGTCGGTCGCCGGCAATCAGCCCCAGCATTTT
CASSPTSVAGNQPQHF
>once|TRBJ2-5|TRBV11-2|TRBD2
TGTGCCAGCAGCTGGGGCGGGGGACAAGAGACCCAGTACTTC
CASSWGGGQETQYF
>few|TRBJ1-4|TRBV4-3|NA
TGCGCCAGCAGCCAAGCCGCCGGGGCCCTCGGGGAAAAACTGTTTTTT
CASSQAAGALGEKLFF
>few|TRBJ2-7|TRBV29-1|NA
TGCAGCGTTGAAGATGGACCCCCCATCGAGCAGTACTTC
CSVEDGPPIEQYF
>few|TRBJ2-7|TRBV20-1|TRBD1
TGCAGTGCTAGAGTGTCCGGGACAGGTTACGAGCAGTACTTC
CSARVSGTGYEQYF
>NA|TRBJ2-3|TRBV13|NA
TGTGCCAGCAGCTTTTTAGACACAGATACGCAGTATTTT
CASSFLDTDTQYF
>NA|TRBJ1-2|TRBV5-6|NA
TGTGCCAGCAGCCCGAGGGGGTCCTATGGCTACACCTTC
CASSPRGSYGYTF
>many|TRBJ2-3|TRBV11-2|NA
TGTGCCAGCAGTCTAGGGACCGGAGATACGCAGTATTTT
CASSLGTGDTQYF
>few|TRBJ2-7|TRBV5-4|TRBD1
TGTGCCAGCGCTTTTTGGGGACAGAGTGCCTACGAGCAGTACTTC
CASAFWGQSAYEQYF
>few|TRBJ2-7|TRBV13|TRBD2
TGTGCCAGCAGCTTAGTAATGAGCGGGGGGGCCCACGAGCAGTACTTC
CASSLVMSGGAHEQYF
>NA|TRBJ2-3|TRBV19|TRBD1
TGTGCCAGTAGTAACAGGACAGGATTCCCTCCAGATACGCAGTATTTT
CASSNRTGFPPDTQYF
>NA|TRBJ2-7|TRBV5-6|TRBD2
TGTGCCAGCAGCTTGTGGGGTAGCGGGTACGAGCAGTACTTC
CASSLWGSGYEQYF
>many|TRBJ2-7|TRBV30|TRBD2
TGTGCCTGGAGCGGGGGGAACTCCTACGAGCAGTACTTC
CAWSGGNSYEQYF
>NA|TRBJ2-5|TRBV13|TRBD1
TGTGCCAGCAGCCTAGGGACAGGTTGGCAAGAGACCCAGTACTTC
CASSLGTGWQETQYF
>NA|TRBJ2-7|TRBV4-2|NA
TGTGCCAGCAGCCAACAGAGGCCCAACTCCTACGAGCAGTACTTC
CASSQQRPNSYEQYF
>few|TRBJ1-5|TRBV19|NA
TGTGCCAGTAGTTTTGTAAGGGAGGGGTCCAATCAGCCCCAGCATTTT
CASSFVREGSNQPQHF
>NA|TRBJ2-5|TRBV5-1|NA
TGCGCCAGCAGCTTGAACGGGGGCTGGGAGACCCAGTACTTC
CASSLNGGWETQYF
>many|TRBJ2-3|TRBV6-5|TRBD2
TGTGCCAGCAGCCTAGTTAGCGGGGGGGCCAAAGATACGCAGTATTTT
CASSLVSGGAKDTQYF
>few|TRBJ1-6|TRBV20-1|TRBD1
TGCAGTGCTAGAAGGGTTGGGACAGTTAGCTCCTATAATTCACCCCTCCACTTT
CSARRVGTVSSYNSPLHF
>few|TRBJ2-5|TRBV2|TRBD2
TGTGCCAGCAGTCCACCGGGACTAGCGGGGGGGCAAGAGACCCAGTACTTC
CASSPPGLAGGQETQYF
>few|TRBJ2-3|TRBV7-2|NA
TGTGCCAGCACCCACCAGTCAGCGCCCAGCACAGATACGCAGTATTTT
CASTHQSAPSTDTQYF
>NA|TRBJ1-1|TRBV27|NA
TGTGCCAGCAGCTCAAGTGGGCCTGAAGCTTTCTTT
CASSSSGPEAFF
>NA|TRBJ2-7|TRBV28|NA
TGTGCCAGCGGGACGGGACTTGGCCCCGAGCAGTACTTC
CASGTGLGPEQYF
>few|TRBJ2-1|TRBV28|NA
TGTGCCAGCAGCTCTACCGATCGGGCCAGATCAGCGTACGAGGATGAGCAGTTCTTC
CASSSTDRARSAYEDEQFF
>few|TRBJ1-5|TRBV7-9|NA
TGTGCCAGCAGCCCGGGGCCGGGGGTCGTGGACCAGCCCCAGCATTTT
CASSPGPGVVDQPQHF
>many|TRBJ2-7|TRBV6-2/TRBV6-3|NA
TGTGCCAGCAGCCGACACAGGGACGAGCAGTACTTC
CASSRHRDEQYF
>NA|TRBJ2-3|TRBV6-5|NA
TGTGCCAGCAGTTCTGTATGGGGCACAGATACGCAGTATTTT
CASSSVWGTDTQYF
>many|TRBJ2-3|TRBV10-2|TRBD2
TGCGCCAGCAGTGTACTAGCGGTCGGCACAGATACGCAGTATTTT
CASSVLAVGTDTQYF
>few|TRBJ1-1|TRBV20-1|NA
TGCAGTGCTAGAGATTCTGAGGGACCATTTCTTGGGACTGAAGCTTTCTTT
CSARDSEGPFLGTEAFF
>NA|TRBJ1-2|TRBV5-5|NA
TGTGCCAGCAGCTTGGGTACCCTGGGGCACTATGACTACACCTTC
CASSLGTLGHYDYTF
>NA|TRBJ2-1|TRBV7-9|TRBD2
TGTGCCAGCAGCAACGGACTAGGAGAGCAGTTCTTC
CASSNGLGEQFF
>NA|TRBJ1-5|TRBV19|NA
TGTGCCGGGGGACCGACGACGGGCAATCAGCCCCAGCATTTT
CAGGPTTGNQPQHF
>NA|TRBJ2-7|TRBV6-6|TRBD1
TGTGCCAGCAGTACAGATCTGGGACAGGGGATGGGCGAGCAGTACTTC
CASSTDLGQGMGEQYF